This T cell receptor (beta chain) comes out of a study of blood T cell repertoires in COVID-19. Study summary: The analysed material was cDNA or gDNA that came from T cells, B-cell-depleted T cells, or PBMCs.

CDR1 is KGHSH and CDR2 is LQKENI in the germline V gene. Trimming stripped 2 bases from V and 0 bases from J, with 14 bases between. This CDR3 spans 18 amino acids. The table came from immunoSEQ multiplex PCR; TCRdb's copy has only in-frame clones and leaves some out. The sample yields under 200,000 clones, 87% seen once. Sequences were obtained from peripheral blood. The V gene is TRBV18, the J gene TRBJ2-6; D is unresolved. The receptor comes from a man between 60 and 75 years old with active or convalescent COVID-19. CDR3 DNA: TGTGCCAGCTCACCATTTGGTAGAGCGAGCTCTGGGGCCAACGTCCTGACTTTC. Translation: CASSPFGRASSGANVLTF.